This TCR beta chain was observed in a study of blood T cell repertoires in COVID-19. Method: immunoSEQ multiplex PCR; TCRdb's copy keeps in-frame clones and lacks some. The sample lists 200,000 to 300,000 clones; about 87% were seen once. This clone was seen a handful of times. Sequenced sample: PBMCs or T cells enriched from blood (not recorded which). This sequence originates from a woman aged 35 to 49 who had been exposed to COVID-19.

DNA of the CDR3: TGCGCCAGCAAAGGGGGCTTAACCGGGGAGCTGTTTTTT. Residues: CASKGGLTGELFF. The V gene is TRBV5-1, the J gene TRBJ2-2; 7 bases map to TRBD1. With 6 bases clipped from V and 5 bases from J, the junction kept 4 bases outside the gene matches. The germline V gene encodes CDR1 SGHRS and CDR2 YFSETQ. The CDR3 loop spans 13 amino acids. Variable domain in full (rest from reference TRBV5-1 and TRBJ2-2): KAGVTQTPRYLIKTRGQQVTLSCSPISGHRSVSWYQQTPGQGLQFLFEYFSETQRNKGNFPGRFSGRQFSNSRSEMNVSTLELGDSALYLCASKGGLTGELFFGEGSRLTVL.